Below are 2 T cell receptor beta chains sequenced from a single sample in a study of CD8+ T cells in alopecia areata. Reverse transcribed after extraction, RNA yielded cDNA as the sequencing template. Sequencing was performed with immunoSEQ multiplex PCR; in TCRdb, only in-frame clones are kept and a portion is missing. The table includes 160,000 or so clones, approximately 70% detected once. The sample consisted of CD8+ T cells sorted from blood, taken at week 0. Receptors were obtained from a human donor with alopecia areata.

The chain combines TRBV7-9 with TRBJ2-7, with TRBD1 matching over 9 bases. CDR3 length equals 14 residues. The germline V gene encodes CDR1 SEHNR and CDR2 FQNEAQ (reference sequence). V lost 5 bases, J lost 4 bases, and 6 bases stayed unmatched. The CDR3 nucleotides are TGTGCCAGCAGCCCTGACAGGGGGAGTTACGAGCAGTACTTC. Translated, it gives CASSPDRGSYEQYF.

CDR3 region: CASGERGSYEQYF. CDR3 bases: TGTGCCAGCGGAGAGCGGGGCTCCTACGAGCAGTACTTC. The chain joins TRBV13 to TRBJ2-7; 7 bases agree with TRBD2. The CDR3 sequence is 13 residues long. The junction had 4 bases not matched to a gene; V was cut back by 8 bases and J by 0 bases. From germline, CDR1 is PRHDT and CDR2 FYEKMQ (reference sequence). The full variable domain, completed using reference TRBV13 and TRBJ2-7, is AAGVIQSPRHLIKEKRETATLKCYPIPRHDTVYWYQQGPGQDPQFLISFYEKMQSDKGSIPDRFSAQQFSDYHSELNMSSLELGDSALYFCASGERGSYEQYFGPGTRLTVT.